Listed below are T cell receptor beta chains from one sample, sequenced in a study of shared clonotypes between healthy human individuals. Some clones are missing from TCRdb's copy, which holds only in-frame ones; the method was immunoSEQ multiplex PCR. The sample has 2 million to 2.5 million clones, approximately 94% seen once. The sequenced sample was naive CD8+ T cells sorted from blood. Receptor source: a man aged 18 to 29 in good health. Each CDR3 is given without its conserved first and last residue. A D gene is named only where the DNA matches it firmly.

D gene: TRBD1; CDR3 length: 12; V gene: TRBV28; CDR3 protein: ASSQTGGSYEQY
D gene: -; CDR3 length: 13; V gene: TRBV29-1; CDR3 protein: SVEKWTASYNEQF
D gene: TRBD1; CDR3 length: 11; V gene: TRBV4-1; CDR3 protein: ASSSRQGYEQY
D gene: TRBD2; CDR3 length: 14; V gene: TRBV5-1; CDR3 protein: ASRAFSGGYQETQY
D gene: TRBD2; CDR3 length: 12; V gene: TRBV30; CDR3 protein: AWTWRGKSYEQY
D gene: TRBD1; CDR3 length: 15; V gene: TRBV28; CDR3 protein: ASQPRGRYPVHQPQH
D gene: -; CDR3 length: 11; V gene: TRBV10-1; CDR3 protein: ASSEAGSTEAF
D gene: TRBD1; CDR3 length: 12; V gene: TRBV27; CDR3 protein: ASSPGTGFYEQY
D gene: -; CDR3 length: 15; V gene: TRBV27; CDR3 protein: ASSFIGPGSSYNEQF
D gene: -; CDR3 length: 11; V gene: TRBV25-1; CDR3 protein: ASSDSPPYEQY
D gene: -; CDR3 length: 11; V gene: TRBV11-2; CDR3 protein: ASSLEGFQPQH
D gene: TRBD1; CDR3 length: 12; V gene: TRBV6-1; CDR3 protein: ASSATGFQETQY
D gene: -; CDR3 length: 12; V gene: TRBV5-4; CDR3 protein: ASSFGLYTGELF
D gene: -; CDR3 length: 11; V gene: TRBV11-3; CDR3 protein: ASSPGTVTEAF
D gene: -; CDR3 length: 11; V gene: TRBV13; CDR3 protein: ASSFQGSGELF
D gene: -; CDR3 length: 12; V gene: TRBV25-1; CDR3 protein: ASSEFGGNYGYT
D gene: TRBD1; CDR3 length: 13; V gene: TRBV6-5; CDR3 protein: ASSPTGAGNQPQH
D gene: -; CDR3 length: 11; V gene: TRBV27; CDR3 protein: ASSWSSTDTQY
D gene: -; CDR3 length: 12; V gene: TRBV19; CDR3 protein: ASSIIGDGFEAF
D gene: -; CDR3 length: 12; V gene: TRBV5-1; CDR3 protein: ASSPAGPTDTQY
D gene: -; CDR3 length: 13; V gene: TRBV5-1; CDR3 protein: ASSLVGTSTDTQY
D gene: -; CDR3 length: 14; V gene: TRBV9; CDR3 protein: ASSPFTGPMNTEAF
D gene: -; CDR3 length: 12; V gene: TRBV6-1; CDR3 protein: ASSEGQIIYGYT
D gene: -; CDR3 length: 12; V gene: TRBV5-6; CDR3 protein: ASSRVDRTDTQY
D gene: -; CDR3 length: 10; V gene: TRBV7-9; CDR3 protein: ASSLGPGEQF
D gene: TRBD2; CDR3 length: 11; V gene: TRBV4-1; CDR3 protein: ASSFSGTYEQY
D gene: -; CDR3 length: 12; V gene: TRBV10-2; CDR3 protein: ASSEVSSYNEQF
D gene: -; CDR3 length: 12; V gene: TRBV5-6; CDR3 protein: ASSLATGVTEAF